This T cell receptor beta chain was captured in a study of post-analysis software for immune sequencing data. Each TCR beta cDNA library carried unique molecular identifiers. TCRdb used MiXCR to reprocess the PCR reads, holding one entry per CDR3 protein. Altogether about 820,000 distinct CDR3 sequences are present, approximately 53% being singletons, with the ten largest covering 4.6%. Specimen: blood. This TCR derives from a girl between 5 and 17 years old with multiple sclerosis.

CDR3 bases: TGTGCCAGTAGTCCGGGACTAGTCGACGAGCAGTTCTTC. This sequence encodes CASSPGLVDEQFF. The chain joins TRBV12-3 or TRBV12-4 to TRBJ2-1; 8 nucleotides align to TRBD2. This CDR3 contains 13 residues. Trimming removed 9 bases from V and 10 bases from J; junction bases left unmatched: 11.